This T cell receptor beta chain was recovered during a study of metastatic and nonmetastatic thyroid tumors. Study in general: Repertoires from blood and tumor or nodule tissue of malignant and benign thyroid patients were compared.

Germline loops: CDR1 MDHEN, CDR2 SYDVKM. V gave up 4 bases and J gave up 5 bases; unmatched junction bases: 6. This CDR3 region has 16 residues. Study-wide points: TCR beta diversity was reportedly significantly higher in malignant thyroid tumors than benign nodules, in blood and tumor.

In the source study's methods: The authors used CDR3 differences across clinicopathological groups to build a distant-metastasis classifier for papillary thyroid cancer. TCRdb re-called the PCR reads via MiXCR. The V and J calls reflect TCRdb's pipeline rather than the authors' work. The sample has more than 40,000 clones, about 3.3% seen once. Each patient came to thyroid surgery without any prior treatment (of any kind). This clone was recorded a few times. The antigen remains undetermined. The origin of this receptor is a female donor with papillary thyroid cancer or a benign thyroid nodule (not recorded which). Some clones in this sample may be carry-over from other donors' samples. The sequenced sample consisted of blood. J is TRBJ2-2 and V is TRBV28; 11 nucleotides line up with TRBD2. The CDR3 region is CASSSGTSGMTGELFF. The CDR3 DNA is TGTGCCAGCAGTTCCGGGACTAGCGGAATGACCGGGGAGCTGTTTTTT.